This entry describes one T cell receptor (beta chain). Its antigen is not known. Sequencing was performed with immunoSEQ multiplex PCR; in TCRdb, only in-frame clones are kept and a portion is missing. The sample yields some 270,000 clones, 70% to 90% seen once. This entry comes from a study of cytomegalovirus exposure and HLA in healthy donors. General study findings and limits: Associated with cytomegalovirus, according to the listing, were 150 to 200 TCR beta chains.

V lost 1 base, J lost 0 bases, and 9 bases lay in between. Germline CDR1 and CDR2: SGHAT and FQNNGV. The CDR3 is 15 residues long. The sample was PBMCs. The chain couples TRBV11-2 to TRBJ2-5, with D possibly TRBD1 on 6 matching bases. This receptor was identified in a young woman in good health and CMV-seronegative. The CDR3 coding sequence is TGTGCCAGCAGCTTAGTGTACAGGGACCAAGAGACCCAGTACTTC. This gives the protein CASSLVYRDQETQYF.